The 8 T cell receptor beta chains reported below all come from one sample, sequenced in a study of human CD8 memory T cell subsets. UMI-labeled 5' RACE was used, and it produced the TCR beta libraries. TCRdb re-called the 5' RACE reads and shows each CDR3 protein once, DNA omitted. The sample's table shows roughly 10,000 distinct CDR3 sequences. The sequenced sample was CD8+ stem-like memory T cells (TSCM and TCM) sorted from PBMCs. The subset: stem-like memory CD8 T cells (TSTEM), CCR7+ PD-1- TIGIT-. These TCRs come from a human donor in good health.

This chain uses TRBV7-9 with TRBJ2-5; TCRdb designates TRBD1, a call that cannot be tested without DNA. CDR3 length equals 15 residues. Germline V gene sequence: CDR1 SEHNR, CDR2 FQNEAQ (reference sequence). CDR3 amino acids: CASSLRRGRQETQYF.

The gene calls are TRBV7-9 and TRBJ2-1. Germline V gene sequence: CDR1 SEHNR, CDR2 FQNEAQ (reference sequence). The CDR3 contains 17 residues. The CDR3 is CASSLEGYTKSSPEQFF.

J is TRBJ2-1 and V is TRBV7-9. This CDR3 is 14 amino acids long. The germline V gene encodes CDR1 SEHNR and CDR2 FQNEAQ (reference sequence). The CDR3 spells CASSYRSSYNEQFF.

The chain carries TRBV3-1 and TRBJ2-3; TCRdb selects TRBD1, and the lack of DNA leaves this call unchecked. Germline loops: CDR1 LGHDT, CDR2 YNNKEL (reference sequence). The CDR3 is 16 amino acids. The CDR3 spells CASSPGTGDGTDTQYF.

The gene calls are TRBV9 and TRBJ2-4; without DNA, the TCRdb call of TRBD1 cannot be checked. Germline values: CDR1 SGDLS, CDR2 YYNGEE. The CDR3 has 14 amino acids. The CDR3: CASSDGDSKNIQYF.

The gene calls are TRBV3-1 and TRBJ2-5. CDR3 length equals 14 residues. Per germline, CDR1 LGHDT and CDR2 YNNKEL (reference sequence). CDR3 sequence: CASSPETRAETQYF.

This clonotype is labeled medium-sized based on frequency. The CDR3 sequence: CASSELSQPNTEAFF. The chain has TRBV25-1 and TRBJ1-1. The CDR3 has 15 amino acids. The germline gives CDR1 MGHDK, CDR2 SYGVNS.

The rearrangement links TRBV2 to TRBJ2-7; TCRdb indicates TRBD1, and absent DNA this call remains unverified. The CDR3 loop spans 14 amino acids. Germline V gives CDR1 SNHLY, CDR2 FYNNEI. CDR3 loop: CASSDPGQGMEQYF.